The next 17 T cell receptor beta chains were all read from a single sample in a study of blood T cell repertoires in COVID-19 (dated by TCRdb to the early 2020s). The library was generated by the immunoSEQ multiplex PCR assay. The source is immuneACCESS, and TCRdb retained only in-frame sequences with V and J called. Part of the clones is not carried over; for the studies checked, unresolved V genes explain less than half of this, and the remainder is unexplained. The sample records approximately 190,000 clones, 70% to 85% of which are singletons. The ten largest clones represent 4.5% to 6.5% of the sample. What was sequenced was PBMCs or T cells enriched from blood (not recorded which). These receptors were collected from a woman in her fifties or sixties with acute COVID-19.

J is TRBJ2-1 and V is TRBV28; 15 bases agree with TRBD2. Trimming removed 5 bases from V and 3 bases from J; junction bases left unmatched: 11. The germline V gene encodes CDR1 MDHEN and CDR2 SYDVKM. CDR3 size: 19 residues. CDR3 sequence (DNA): TGTGCCAGCAGTGCCATCATCGGGACTAGCGGGAGGAGCTACAATGAGCAGTTCTTC. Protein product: CASSAIIGTSGRSYNEQFF.

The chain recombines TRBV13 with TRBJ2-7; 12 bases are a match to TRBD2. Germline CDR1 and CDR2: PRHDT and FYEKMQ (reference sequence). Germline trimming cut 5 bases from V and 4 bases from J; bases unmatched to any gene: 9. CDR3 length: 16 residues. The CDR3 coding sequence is TGTGCCAGCAGCATGTGGCTAGCGGGAGGGCGGTACGAGCAGTACTTC. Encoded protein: CASSMWLAGGRYEQYF.

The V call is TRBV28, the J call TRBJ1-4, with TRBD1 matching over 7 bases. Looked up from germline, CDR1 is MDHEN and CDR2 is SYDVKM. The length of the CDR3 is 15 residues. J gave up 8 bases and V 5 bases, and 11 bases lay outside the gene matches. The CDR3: CASSPLRGPWEKLFF. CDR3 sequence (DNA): TGTGCCAGCAGTCCGCTGAGGGGGCCATGGGAAAAACTGTTTTTT.

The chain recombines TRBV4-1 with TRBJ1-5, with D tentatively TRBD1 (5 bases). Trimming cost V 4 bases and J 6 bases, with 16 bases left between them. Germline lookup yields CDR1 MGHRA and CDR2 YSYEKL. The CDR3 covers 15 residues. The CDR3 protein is CASSRVTGGRQPQHF. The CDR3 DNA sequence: TGCGCCAGCAGCCGCGTTACGGGGGGACGTCAGCCCCAGCATTTT.

CDR3 DNA: TGTGCCAGCAGCACAAGGGACAGGGTTGGAAAACTGTTTTTT. It specifies CASSTRDRVGKLFF. The rearrangement joins TRBV13 to TRBJ1-4; TRBD1 matches 9 bases. There are 14 residues in the CDR3. Germline CDR1 is PRHDT and CDR2 is FYEKMQ (reference sequence). J lost 10 bases, V lost 5 bases, and 8 bases had no gene match.

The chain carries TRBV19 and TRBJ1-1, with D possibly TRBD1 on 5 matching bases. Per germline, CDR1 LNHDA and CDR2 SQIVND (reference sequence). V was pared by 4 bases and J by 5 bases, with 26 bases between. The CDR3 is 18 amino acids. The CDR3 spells CASSTSAITRALRTEAFF. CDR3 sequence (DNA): TGTGCCAGTAGTACCTCAGCAATAACCAGGGCCCTAAGGACTGAAGCTTTCTTT.

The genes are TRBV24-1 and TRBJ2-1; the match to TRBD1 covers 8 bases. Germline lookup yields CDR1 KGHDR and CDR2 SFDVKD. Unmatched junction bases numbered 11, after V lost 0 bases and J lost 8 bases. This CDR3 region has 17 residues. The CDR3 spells CATSDLHRDQGAHEQFF. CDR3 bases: TGTGCCACCAGTGATTTGCATCGGGACCAGGGGGCTCATGAGCAGTTCTTC.

CDR3 DNA: TGCGCCAGCAGCTTGGCAGGGGTTGACAACACTGAAGCTTTCTTT. It codes for CASSLAGVDNTEAFF. This sequence joins TRBV5-1 and TRBJ1-1, with D perhaps matching TRBD1 (6 bases). V was shortened by 0 bases and J by 2 bases, with 11 bases between the two germline ends. Germline V gene sequence: CDR1 SGHRS, CDR2 YFSETQ. The CDR3 covers 15 residues.

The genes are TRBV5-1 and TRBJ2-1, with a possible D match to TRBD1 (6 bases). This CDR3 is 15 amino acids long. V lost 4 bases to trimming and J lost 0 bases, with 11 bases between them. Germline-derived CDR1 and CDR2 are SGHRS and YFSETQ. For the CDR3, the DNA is TGCGCCAGCAGCCAGGGGTCAGGCTCCTACAATGAGCAGTTCTTC. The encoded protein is CASSQGSGSYNEQFF.

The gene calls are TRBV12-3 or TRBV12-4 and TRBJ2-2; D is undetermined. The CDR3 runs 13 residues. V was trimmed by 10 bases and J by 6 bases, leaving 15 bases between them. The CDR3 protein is CATRPGVPGELFF. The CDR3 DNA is TGTGCCACCCGACCTGGAGTCCCCGGGGAGCTGTTTTTT.

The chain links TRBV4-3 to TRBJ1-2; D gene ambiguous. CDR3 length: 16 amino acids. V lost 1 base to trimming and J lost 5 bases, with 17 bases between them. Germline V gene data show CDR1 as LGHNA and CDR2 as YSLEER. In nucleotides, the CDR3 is TGCGCCAGCAGCCAAGCCGGAATCGCCAGACAATATGGCTACACCTTC. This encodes CASSQAGIARQYGYTF.

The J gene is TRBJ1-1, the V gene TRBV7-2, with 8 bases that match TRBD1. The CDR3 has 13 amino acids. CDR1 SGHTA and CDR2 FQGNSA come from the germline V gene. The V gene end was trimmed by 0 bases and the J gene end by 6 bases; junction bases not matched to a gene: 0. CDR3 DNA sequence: TGTGCCAGCAGCTTAGCACAGGGGGCTGAAGCTTTCTTT. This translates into CASSLAQGAEAFF.

DNA of the CDR3: TGTGCCAGCAGCGTAGGGGTAGCACAAGATACGCAGTATTTT. Translated, it gives CASSVGVAQDTQYF. V and J are TRBV9 and TRBJ2-3, with D hard to call. The CDR3 runs to 14 residues. V dropped 0 bases and J dropped 5 bases, with 10 bases sitting between them. CDR1 and CDR2 (germline): SGDLS, YYNGEE.

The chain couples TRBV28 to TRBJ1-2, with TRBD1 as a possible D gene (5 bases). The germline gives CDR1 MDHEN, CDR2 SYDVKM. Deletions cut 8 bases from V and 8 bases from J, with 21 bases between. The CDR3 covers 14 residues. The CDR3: CASRGGQGRGGYTF. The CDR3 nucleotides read TGTGCCAGCCGAGGAGGGCAGGGAAGAGGAGGCTACACCTTC.

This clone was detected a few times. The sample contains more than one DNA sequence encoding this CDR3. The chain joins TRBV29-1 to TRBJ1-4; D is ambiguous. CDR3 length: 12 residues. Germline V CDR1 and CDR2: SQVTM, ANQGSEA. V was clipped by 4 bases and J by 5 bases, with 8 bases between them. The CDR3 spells CSVGAGNEKLFF. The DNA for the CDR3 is TGCAGCGTTGGAGCGGGGAATGAAAAACTGTTTTTT.

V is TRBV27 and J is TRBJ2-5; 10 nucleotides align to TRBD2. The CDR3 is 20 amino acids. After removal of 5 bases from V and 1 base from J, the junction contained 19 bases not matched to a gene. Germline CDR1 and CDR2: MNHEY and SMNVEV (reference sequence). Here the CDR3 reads CASSRKAPSVSGGSQETQYF. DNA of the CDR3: TGTGCCAGCAGTCGAAAGGCCCCAAGTGTTAGCGGGGGGTCCCAAGAGACCCAGTACTTC.

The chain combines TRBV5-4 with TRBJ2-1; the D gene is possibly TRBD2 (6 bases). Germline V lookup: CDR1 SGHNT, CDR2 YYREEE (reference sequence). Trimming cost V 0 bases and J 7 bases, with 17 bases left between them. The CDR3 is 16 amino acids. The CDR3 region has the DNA TGTGCCAGCAGCTTGGGGGCGGGGTCCACCACAAATGAGCAGTTCTTC. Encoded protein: CASSLGAGSTTNEQFF.